The clone carrying this TCR beta chain appeared once. Its antigen is not known. Germline CDR1 is SGHVS and CDR2 is FQNEAQ. The CDR3 has 13 amino acids. The germline V and J ends were trimmed by 1 base and 7 bases, with 10 bases remaining between them. These data originate in a study of T cell therapy after organ transplantation. As for the study in general: T cells were expanded approximately 15 days with 30 CMV class I/II epitopes.

Findings and limits, study-wide: CD8 clonality fold change after therapy inversely tracked pretherapy clonality. Both transferred clonotypes and endogenous ones absent from products apparently reconstituted.

Repertoires were generated with immunoSEQ multiplex PCR, while TCRdb's copy carries only in-frame clones and drops some. Of 45,000 to 50,000 clones listed, about 95% are singletons. The sequence came from a human patient who had received a solid organ transplant and had CMV disease. The gene calls are TRBV7-8 and TRBJ1-1; D is ambiguous. The sequencing used CD8+ T cells from blood, collected before autologous CMV-specific T cell therapy. The CDR3 sequence is CASSLDLGIEAFF. The DNA for the CDR3 is TGTGCCAGCAGCTTAGACCTCGGGATTGAAGCTTTCTTT. The whole variable domain, remainder taken from reference TRBV7-8 and TRBJ1-1, is GAGVSQSPRYKVAKRGQDVALRCDPISGHVSLFWYQQALGQGPEFLTYFQNEAQLDKSGLPSDRFFAERPEGSVSTLKIQRTQQEDSAVYLCASSLDLGIEAFFGQGTRLTVV.